Listed below are T cell receptor beta chains from one sample, sequenced in a study of radiotherapy plus CTLA-4 blockade in lung cancer. The data were produced by immunoSEQ multiplex PCR, yet TCRdb's version contains in-frame clones alone and is incomplete. Found here are some 34,000 clones, 55% to 75% of them singletons; the top ten hold around 9.9%. The sample in question was peripheral blood, obtained from a patient treated with radiotherapy plus ipilimumab. These receptors all come from a human donor with non-small cell lung cancer who had stable disease on radiotherapy plus ipilimumab. CDR3s include the opening cysteine and the closing phenylalanine or tryptophan. Each record gives: D gene, V gene, J gene, CDR3 length, clone size, CDR3 DNA, CDR3 protein. The D gene is left open where the match is weak. Only some rows state a clone size, as once, few, many or a class for expanded clones.

D: .; V: TRBV7-9; J: TRBJ2-7; length: 15; size: once; DNA: TGTGCCAGCAGCTTAGGGGACGGGAGCTCCTACGAGCAGTACTTC; CDR3: CASSLGDGSSYEQYF
D: TRBD1; V: TRBV29-1; J: TRBJ1-2; length: 15; size: .; DNA: TGCAGCGTTGACTTAGTCAGGGGGTCTAACTATGGCTACACCTTC; CDR3: CSVDLVRGSNYGYTF
D: TRBD2; V: TRBV9; J: TRBJ2-5; length: 14; size: few; DNA: TGTGCCAGCAGCGTATGGGAGGGTTCGGAGACCCAGTACTTC; CDR3: CASSVWEGSETQYF
D: .; V: TRBV5-1; J: TRBJ1-6; length: 16; size: many; DNA: TGCGCCAGCAGCTTGAACTTGGAAGGGGGTAATTCACCCCTCCACTTT; CDR3: CASSLNLEGGNSPLHF
D: TRBD2; V: TRBV19; J: TRBJ2-7; length: 11; size: .; DNA: TGTGCCAGTAGTATAGACAAAGCGGGGCGATTC; CDR3: CASSIDKAGRF
D: TRBD1; V: TRBV5-4; J: TRBJ1-1; length: 14; size: .; DNA: TGTGCCAGCAGCTTGGCAGGGGGCGTCACTGAAGCTTTCTTT; CDR3: CASSLAGGVTEAFF
D: .; V: TRBV2; J: TRBJ2-1; length: 11; size: few; DNA: TGTGCCAGCTCCAGGTTCGATGAGCAGTTCTTC; CDR3: CASSRFDEQFF
D: .; V: TRBV7-9; J: TRBJ2-3; length: 15; size: few; DNA: TGTGCCAGCAGCTTATGGCAGGGGGGAGGAGATACGCAGTATTTT; CDR3: CASSLWQGGGDTQYF
D: TRBD2; V: TRBV19; J: TRBJ2-1; length: 15; size: .; DNA: TGTGCCAGTAGTACCGGAACTAGCGGCTACAATGAGCAGTTCTTC; CDR3: CASSTGTSGYNEQFF
D: .; V: TRBV27; J: TRBJ2-5; length: 15; size: .; DNA: TGTGCCAGCAGTAGGGACTTTGCTTTAAGATGGACCCAGTACTTC; CDR3: CASSRDFALRWTQYF
D: TRBD1; V: TRBV7-3; J: TRBJ2-7; length: 15; size: .; DNA: TGTGCCAGCAGCTTGGGACAGGGTCGTTCCTACGAGCAGTACTTC; CDR3: CASSLGQGRSYEQYF
D: TRBD1; V: TRBV30; J: TRBJ1-2; length: 14; size: .; DNA: TGTGCCTGGGGGGTAGGTAGGACAGGGGACGGCTACACCTTC; CDR3: CAWGVGRTGDGYTF
D: TRBD1; V: TRBV5-1; J: TRBJ1-5; length: 16; size: .; DNA: TGCGCCAGCAGCTTGGGGGACAGGGGAGCTAATCAGCCCCAGCATTTT; CDR3: CASSLGDRGANQPQHF
D: .; V: TRBV7-2; J: TRBJ2-7; length: 12; size: .; DNA: TGTGCCAGCAGCCGAATCGGGGACGAGCAGTACTTC; CDR3: CASSRIGDEQYF
D: .; V: TRBV10-1; J: TRBJ1-1; length: 13; size: .; DNA: TGCGCCAGCAGTGAGCTACGGAACACTGAAGCTTTCTTT; CDR3: CASSELRNTEAFF
D: .; V: TRBV6-1; J: TRBJ1-1; length: 13; size: .; DNA: TGTGCCAGCCGCAGGGAATTTGACACTGAAGCTTTCTTT; CDR3: CASRREFDTEAFF
D: .; V: TRBV7-2; J: TRBJ1-1; length: 15; size: .; DNA: TGTGCCAGCAGCATAATACAGGGTTATTCCGCTGAAGCTTTCTTT; CDR3: CASSIIQGYSAEAFF
D: TRBD1; V: TRBV29-1; J: TRBJ1-1; length: 15; size: .; DNA: TGCAGCGTTGATTGGGCAGGGGGTACTGTCGCTGAAGCTTTCTTT; CDR3: CSVDWAGGTVAEAFF